The TCR beta chain described here comes from a study of cytomegalovirus exposure and HLA in healthy donors (dated by TCRdb to about 2017). For context, the study as a whole: The roughly 670 repertoires of the first cohort and the approximately 130 validation repertoires were produced on the same platform, according to a later analysis. The study combined high-throughput TCR immunosequencing, statistical association of individual TCRs with disease status, and machine learning to predict cytomegalovirus infection status. The study was designed to test whether signatures of past pathogen exposure could be identified by cataloging public T cell receptors. In addition to the first cohort of 650 to 750 subjects, a separate validation cohort of over 90 different subjects was used.

Receptors were amplified or captured by the immunoSEQ multiplex PCR assay. The source study handled its data this way. A statistical classification framework was developed to diagnose cytomegalovirus status using the catalog of TCR beta chain sequences. In TCRdb, the immuneACCESS table is reduced to in-frame sequences with V and J assigned. These tables do not hold every clone; where another copy was compared, an unresolved V gene accounts for under half, and the others remain unexplained. The V and J calls and the clone size are those of that table, but D and trimming were determined from the DNA. Recorded for this sample are about 88,000 clones; around 82% of them occurred a single time. The top ten clones comprise 9% to 14% of the sample. The donors were included in the validation cohort of 130 or so subjects, a group kept apart from the roughly 670-subject first cohort. What the work shows at the level of the full study, not this receptor alone: According to the authors, the approach could potentially be generalized to other disease states and immunological phenotypes. In vitro tests confirmed that a few of the cytomegalovirus-associated TCR beta chains recognize cytomegalovirus antigens. A later analysis found that TCRs clustered in the first cohort also tended to co-occur in the 100 to 150 validation repertoires, with 90% to 95% of cluster scores above 0. All 120 or so repertoires were used to score co-occurrence in the validation cohort in a later analysis, because that analysis had no HLA typing for the cohort. Across donors, most TCR sequences were observed very rarely, whereas some public TCRs were present in many individuals. The study gave a list of 150 to 200 TCR beta chains associated with cytomegalovirus. In both the original and validation cohorts, the classifier was reported to diagnose cytomegalovirus status with high specificity and sensitivity.

As regards this clone: It lacks a known antigen. Per-nucleotide qualities are absent, and no much larger clonotype sits a single base away.

The specimen sequenced was PBMCs. The TCR sequence derives from a woman aged 18-35 years in good health and CMV-seropositive.

DNA sequence: TGCGCCAGCAGCCAAAGCGGGACGAACAATCAGCCCCAGCATTTT. Translated, it reads CASSQSGTNNQPQHF. The sequence joins TRBV4-1 to TRBJ1-5, and TRBD1 may be the D gene, going by 5 matching bases. The germline V gene supplies CDR1 MGHRA and CDR2 YSYEKL. V loses 2 bases, J loses 3 bases, and the germline ends lie 11 bases apart. From the cysteine up to the phenylalanine, the CDR3 has a length of 15 residues. Only the CDR3 portion is preserved as DNA: 45 bases, with reading frame beginning at the first base.